A selection of T cell receptor beta chains follows, all from one sample in a study of cytomegalovirus exposure and HLA in healthy donors. The method was immunoSEQ multiplex PCR; TCRdb's version includes in-frame clones alone and lacks a portion of them. In the table there are around 100,000 clones, about 74% of which are singletons. Material for sequencing was PBMCs. These receptor sequences come from a female donor in good health and CMV-seropositive. CDR3s include the opening cysteine and the closing phenylalanine or tryptophan. Each record gives: clone size, D gene, V gene, J gene, CDR3 DNA, CDR3 protein. A D gene is named only where the DNA matches it firmly. Only part of the rows carry a size: once, few, many, or a class if the clone is expanded.

>few|.|TRBV6-1|TRBJ1-2
TGTGCCAGCAGTGAAGACAGGAGCTCTAACTATGGCTACACCTTC
CASSEDRSSNYGYTF
>.|TRBD1|TRBV4-3|TRBJ1-2
TGCGCCAGCAGCCAGCAACAGGGGTATGGCTACACCTTC
CASSQQQGYGYTF
>.|TRBD2|TRBV4-2|TRBJ2-1
TGTGCCAGCAGCCAAGATAGCGGGAGGGCCTCCTACAATGAGCAGTTCTTC
CASSQDSGRASYNEQFF
>.|.|TRBV7-2|TRBJ2-7
TGTGCCAGCAGCTTAGACGCGACTCGCTCCTACGAGCAGTACTTC
CASSLDATRSYEQYF
>.|TRBD1|TRBV12-5|TRBJ1-3
TGTGCTAGTGGGGGACAGGGCTCTCCGGGCACCATATATTTT
CASGGQGSPGTIYF
>.|TRBD2|TRBV9|TRBJ2-7
TGTGCCAGCAGCCCCCAGCTAGCGGGAGGGCACTACGAGCAGTACTTC
CASSPQLAGGHYEQYF
>.|.|TRBV5-1|TRBJ2-3
TGCGCCAGCAGCTTGGCCACTAGCATCGATACGCAGTATTTT
CASSLATSIDTQYF
>.|TRBD1|TRBV4-1|TRBJ1-4
TGCGCCAGCAGCCGAGACAGGGTGGGTGAAAAACTGTTTTTT
CASSRDRVGEKLFF
>few|.|TRBV4-1|TRBJ1-1
TGCGCCAGCAGCCAAGGAAGGGAGTGGGCTGAAGCTTTCTTT
CASSQGREWAEAFF
>.|.|TRBV21-1|TRBJ1-6
TGTGCCAGCAGCAAAAAAACCCCCCCTGACAGACCCTATAATTCACCCCTCCACTTT
CASSKKTPPDRPYNSPLHF
>.|TRBD1|TRBV6-5|TRBJ2-4
TGTGCCAGCAGGGAGAGGACAGGGGGCAAAAACATTCAGTACTTC
CASRERTGGKNIQYF
>.|.|TRBV7-3|TRBJ1-1
TGTGCCAGCAGCTTCCAACCGGGAGGGAAGACTGAAGCTTTCTTT
CASSFQPGGKTEAFF
>once|.|TRBV6-5|TRBJ2-7
TGTGCCAGCAGCCAGGGACATACCTACGAGCAGTACTTC
CASSQGHTYEQYF
>.|.|TRBV12-5|TRBJ1-5
TGTGCTAGTGGTTTGGTATTAGGGGATTACAGCAATCAGCCCCAGCATTTT
CASGLVLGDYSNQPQHF
>.|.|TRBV5-1|TRBJ1-3
TGCGCCAGCAGCTCCGGACAGCCACGAAACACCATATATTTT
CASSSGQPRNTIYF